This T cell receptor beta chain was captured in a study of sequential checkpoint blockade in melanoma. Study context: Arm A got nivolumab then ipilimumab; arm B the reverse, 1:1. Both treatment sequences were followed by maintenance nivolumab.

Indicated treatment: randomized to nivolumab then ipilimumab (arm A) or the reverse (arm B). None of the patients previously received DNA-damaging chemotherapy. From thawed PBMCs, live CD3+CD8+ cells negative for CD19 and CD56 were sorted. Generated by immunoSEQ multiplex PCR, the TCRdb table keeps only in-frame clones and is missing some. Of some 9,300 clones listed, roughly 80% are singletons. The V gene's germline CDR1 is SGHTA and CDR2 FQGTGA. V dropped 7 bases and J dropped 5 bases, with 3 bases sitting between them. The CDR3 is 9 residues long. V and J are TRBV7-3 and TRBJ2-7; D unclear. This receptor was obtained from a human donor with melanoma. The specimen comprised CD8+ T cells sorted from blood (inferred from file names), sampled from a patient given nivolumab and ipilimumab in sequence. The CDR3 is CASINEQYF. The CDR3 DNA reads as TGTGCCAGCATAAACGAGCAGTACTTC.